These 15 T cell receptor beta chains originate from one sample sequenced in a study of hypomethylating agent response in myelodysplastic syndrome (dated by TCRdb to the early 2020s). Receptor libraries were prepared by the immunoSEQ multiplex PCR assay. TCRdb stores this immuneACCESS table with in-frame sequences only. Part of the clones is absent; in the studies checked, under half of the shortfall reflects unresolved V genes, and no reason is known for the rest. A total of approximately 5,900 clones appear in this sample, 82% of them only once. 9.7% of the sample comes from the top ten. The sequenced sample was bone marrow, obtained before or after starting hypomethylating agent treatment for myelodysplastic syndrome (not recorded which). Every receptor here comes from a human donor with myelodysplastic syndrome.

The gene calls are TRBV7-9 and TRBJ2-3; weak D call: TRBD2 (7 bases). The CDR3 loop spans 15 amino acids. CDR1 and CDR2 (germline): SEHNR, FQNEAQ (reference sequence). Trimming shortened V by 3 bases and J by 5 bases, and 15 bases separated the two germline ends. CDR3 in amino acids: CASSFSGERGDTQYF. CDR3 nucleotides: TGTGCCAGCAGCTTTTCAGGGGAGCGGGGAGATACGCAGTATTTT.

This sequence joins TRBV19 and TRBJ1-5; no reliable D call. CDR1 and CDR2 from the germline V gene are LNHDA and SQIVND (reference sequence). V lost 3 bases and J lost 0, with 12 bases in between. The CDR3 totals 16 residues. The CDR3 DNA sequence: TGTGCCAGTAGTATCACAATCGGCAATAGCAATCAGCCCCAGCATTTT. It codes for CASSITIGNSNQPQHF.

This clone appeared a single time. J is TRBJ2-1 and V is TRBV7-6; 12 bases are a match to TRBD2. Germline CDR1 reads SGHVS; CDR2 reads FNYEAQ. Trimming at V came to 8 bases and at J to 9 bases, leaving 8 bases not matched to a gene. This CDR3 has 14 residues. The DNA of the CDR3 is TGTGCCAGCTCTGGGACTAGCGGGCGGGGTGAGCAGTTCTTC. Translating it yields CASSGTSGRGEQFF. Based on the CDR3 plus reference TRBV7-6 and TRBJ2-1, the full variable domain is GAGVSQSPRYKVTKRGQDVALRCDPISGHVSLYWYRQALGQGPEFLTYFNYEAQQDKSGLPNDRFSAERPEGSISTLTIQRTEQRDSAMYRCASSGTSGRGEQFFGPGTRLTVL.

This clone was observed a single time. This chain uses TRBV7-2 with TRBJ2-7; tentatively, D is TRBD2 (5 bases). This CDR3 spans 15 amino acids. Germline V gene data show CDR1 as SGHTA and CDR2 as FQGNSA. Trimming removed 5 bases from V and 3 bases from J, with 17 bases in between. The CDR3 here is CASSPSLARGYEQYF. Here the CDR3 DNA reads TGTGCCAGCAGCCCCTCCCTAGCCCGGGGCTACGAGCAGTACTTC.

The chain recombines TRBV11-2 with TRBJ1-3, with unresolved D. Per the germline V gene, CDR1 is SGHAT and CDR2 is FQNNGV. CDR3 length equals 14 residues. V was cut by 4 bases and J by 3 bases, with 10 bases left in between. The CDR3 sequence is CASSSPSDGNTIYF. Written as DNA, the CDR3 is TGTGCCAGCAGCTCCCCCTCTGATGGAAACACCATATATTTT.

The chain is built from TRBV19 and TRBJ2-5; 7 bases align to TRBD1. Trimming removed 5 bases from V and 5 bases from J; junction bases left unmatched: 14. The CDR3 covers 16 residues. CDR1 LNHDA and CDR2 SQIVND come from the germline V gene (reference sequence). CDR3 bases: TGTGCCAGTAGTCCTCAGACAGGGTCGGGTATCGAGACCCAGTACTTC. Its translation: CASSPQTGSGIETQYF.

The chain uses TRBV12-5 and TRBJ2-2; no firm D call. Between the trimmed V and J ends, which lost 0 bases and 8 bases, there was a span of 4 bases. The CDR3 runs to 12 residues. Germline V gives CDR1 LGHNT, CDR2 FRNRAP. The CDR3 region has the DNA TGTGCTAGTGGTTTGGTATCTGGGGAGCTGTTTTTT. This codes for CASGLVSGELFF.

The chain joins TRBV4-1 to TRBJ1-4; D perhaps matches TRBD1 (6 bases). CDR1 MGHRA and CDR2 YSYEKL come from the germline V gene. Trimming took 3 bases from V and 5 from J, leaving 16 bases between them. The CDR3 has 16 amino acids. The CDR3: CASSQMSQGRNEKLFF. The CDR3 DNA follows: TGCGCCAGCAGCCAGATGAGCCAGGGGAGGAATGAAAAACTGTTTTTT.

The chain has TRBV5-4 and TRBJ2-7; tentative D call: TRBD2 (6 bases). Trimming shortened V by 3 bases and J by 5 bases, and 18 bases separated the two germline ends. Germline CDR1 and CDR2: SGHNT and YYREEE (reference sequence). This CDR3 is 15 amino acids long. The CDR3 region is CASSYKTTAGNEQYF. The CDR3 coding sequence is TGTGCCAGCAGCTATAAAACAACGGCGGGGAACGAGCAGTACTTC. Looking up the rest from reference TRBV5-4 and TRBJ2-7 gives the full variable domain: ETGVTQSPTHLIKTRGQQVTLRCSSQSGHNTVSWYQQALGQGPQFIFQYYREEENGRGNFPPRFSGLQFPNYSSELNVNALELDDSALYLCASSYKTTAGNEQYFGPGTRLTVT.

V is TRBV11-3 and J is TRBJ2-3; D gene uncertain. This CDR3 contains 15 residues. CDR1 and CDR2 (germline): SGHNT, YENEEA. The V end was cut by 1 base, the J end by 6 bases, with 14 bases between. CDR3 DNA: TGTGCCAGCAGCTTAGGGGGATCCCCCGGGGATACGCAGTATTTT. Translation gives CASSLGGSPGDTQYF.

Written as DNA, the CDR3 is TGCAGCGTTGGCTGGGATCGCTACAGGGAGCAGTTCTTC. This encodes CSVGWDRYREQFF. The rearrangement links TRBV29-1 to TRBJ2-1, with D perhaps matching TRBD1 (5 bases). The germline V gene encodes CDR1 SQVTM and CDR2 ANQGSEA. V dropped 4 bases and J dropped 10 bases, with 17 bases sitting between them. CDR3 size: 13 residues.

This chain uses TRBV4-1 with TRBJ2-7; D uncertain. Trimming stripped 0 bases from V and 3 bases from J, with 6 bases between. CDR1 and CDR2 from the germline V gene are MGHRA and YSYEKL. The CDR3 is 13 amino acids. This CDR3 is CASSQETNYEQYV. The CDR3 nucleotides read TGCGCCAGCAGCCAAGAAACTAACTACGAGCAGTACGTC.

The chain has TRBV7-2 and TRBJ1-3; possible D gene TRBD1, 5 bases. Trimming left V 5 bases short and J 4 bases short, with 15 bases between. Germline CDR1 SGHTA, CDR2 FQGNSA. The length of the CDR3 is 15 residues. CDR3 coding DNA: TGTGCCAGCAGCCCCCAGGGAAACCGGGGAAACACCATATATTTT. It codes for CASSPQGNRGNTIYF.

The CDR3 sequence is CAWNGDANEKLFF. CDR3 sequence (DNA): TGTGCCTGGAACGGTGACGCTAATGAAAAACTGTTTTTT. The chain has TRBV30 and TRBJ1-4; unclear D gene. The CDR3 loop spans 13 amino acids. The V end lost 4 bases, the J end lost 3 bases, and 9 bases lay between the germline ends. Germline values: CDR1 GTSNPN, CDR2 SVGIG (reference sequence).

CDR3 amino acids: CASSPGRHYEQYF. CDR3 nucleotides: TGTGCCAGCAGTCCGGGCCGTCACTACGAGCAGTACTTC. The chain combines TRBV6-1 with TRBJ2-7; D not certain. This CDR3 is 13 amino acids long. Trimming removed 5 bases from V and 3 bases from J, with 11 bases in between. Per the germline V gene, CDR1 is MNHNS and CDR2 is SASEGT.